These 13 T cell receptor beta chains were all obtained from the same sample, sequenced in a study of STAT3 mutations in large granular lymphocyte leukemia. Study outcomes and limitations: In T-cell large granular lymphocyte leukemia, about half of patients showed multiple immunodominant subclonotypes.

The method was immunoSEQ multiplex PCR; TCRdb's version includes in-frame clones alone and lacks a portion of them. The table shows roughly 11,000 clones, with about 76% occurring only once. No antigen has been assigned to these receptors. Sequencing was carried out using peripheral blood mononuclear cells. These receptors all stem from a man aged 55 to 70 with T-cell large granular lymphocyte leukemia. Some clones in this sample may be carry-over from other donors' samples.

The rearrangement links TRBV5-4 to TRBJ1-1; D is uncertain. From germline, CDR1 is SGHNT and CDR2 YYREEE (reference sequence). This CDR3 comprises 13 residues. V lost 0 bases to trimming and J lost 2 bases, with 5 bases between them. The CDR3 loop is CASSLADNTEAFF. The CDR3 nucleotides are TGTGCCAGCAGCTTGGCAGACAACACTGAAGCTTTCTTT.

V is TRBV21-1 and J is TRBJ1-2. TRBV21-1 corresponds to a pseudogene. CDR3 length: 16 amino acids. The CDR3 protein is CASSKDTQGWGDGYTF. The CDR3, as DNA: TGTGCCAGCAGCAAAGACACCCAGGGGTGGGGGGATGGCTACACCTTC.

V gene TRBV29-1 combines with J gene TRBJ2-1, with TRBD2 matching over 8 bases. Germline V CDR1 and CDR2: SQVTM, ANQGSEA. The CDR3 has 14 amino acids. The V gene end was trimmed by 1 base and the J gene end by 8 bases; junction bases not matched to a gene: 7. CDR3 region: CSVEASGLGDEQFF. The CDR3 DNA sequence: TGCAGCGTTGAAGCTAGCGGGCTCGGTGATGAGCAGTTCTTC.

The chain couples TRBV6-5 to TRBJ2-7, with 9 positions matching TRBD1. The germline gives CDR1 MNHEY, CDR2 SVGAGI. The junction had 7 bases not matched to a gene; V was cut back by 0 bases and J by 4 bases. The CDR3 runs 16 residues. CDR3 loop: CASSYSVGQGRYEQYF. CDR3 bases: TGTGCCAGCAGTTACTCGGTGGGACAGGGAAGATACGAGCAGTACTTC.

This chain joins TRBV25-1 and TRBJ1-1, with D possibly being TRBD1 (5 bases). V lost 3 bases, J lost 0 bases, and 11 bases lay in between. The CDR3 runs 15 residues. Germline assignment: CDR1 MGHDK and CDR2 SYGVNS. CDR3 sequence (DNA): TGTGCCAGCAGTGATCGGGGCAATATGAACACTGAAGCTTTCTTT. Its protein product is CASSDRGNMNTEAFF.

V and J are TRBV27 and TRBJ1-1, with 8 bases identical to TRBD1. Trimming at V came to 6 bases and at J to 4 bases, leaving 13 bases not matched to a gene. Germline V gene data show CDR1 as MNHEY and CDR2 as SMNVEV (reference sequence). This CDR3 region has 16 residues. The CDR3 reads CASSLQGEWSGTEAFF. In DNA, the CDR3 is TGTGCCAGCAGCTTACAGGGGGAATGGTCCGGCACTGAAGCTTTCTTT.

This chain links TRBV7-9 with TRBJ2-7; 11 nucleotides line up with TRBD2. Unmatched junction bases numbered 7, after V lost 8 bases and J lost 4 bases. CDR1 and CDR2 from the germline V gene are SEHNR and FQNEAQ (reference sequence). CDR3 length equals 14 residues. The CDR3 bases are TGTGCCAGCGCGTCGACTAGCGGGGATTACGAGCAGTACTTC. Translating gives CASASTSGDYEQYF.

The chain joins TRBV30 to TRBJ2-7, with D possibly matching TRBD1 (6 bases). CDR3 size: 13 residues. Germline V gene lookup returns CDR1 GTSNPN and CDR2 SVGIG (reference sequence). V lost 1 base and J lost 5, with 12 bases in between. The DNA for the CDR3 is TGTGCCTGGAGTGCACTATACAGGGACGAGCAGTACTTC. This gives the protein CAWSALYRDEQYF.

This chain joins TRBV6-5 and TRBJ2-5; 11 bases fit TRBD2. The CDR3 totals 14 residues. Germline CDR1 is MNHEY and CDR2 is SVGAGI. Losses at the gene ends were 9 bases for V and 7 bases for J; bases not matched to a gene: 10. CDR3 sequence reads: CASQRSGTSGTQYF. The CDR3 bases are TGTGCCAGTCAGCGTTCTGGGACTAGCGGGACCCAGTACTTC.

The rearrangement links TRBV27 to TRBJ2-7, with 10 bases lining up with TRBD1. This CDR3 comprises 13 residues. Germline lookup yields CDR1 MNHEY and CDR2 SMNVEV (reference sequence). The J segment lost 9 bases and the V segment lost 5 bases, leaving 7 bases of the junction unmatched. CDR3 protein: CASSLDRGSGQYF. The CDR3 DNA follows: TGTGCCAGCAGTCTGGACAGGGGGAGTGGGCAGTACTTC.

Only a few counts were recorded for this clone. In DNA form, the CDR3 reads TGTGCCAGCAGCACAGGGGAAGAGACCCAGTACTTC. Protein product: CASSTGEETQYF. This chain joins TRBV25-1 and TRBJ2-5; 7 bases fit TRBD1. This CDR3 spans 12 amino acids. After removal of 6 bases from V and 3 bases from J, the junction contained 1 base not matched to a gene. Per the germline V gene, CDR1 is MGHDK and CDR2 is SYGVNS. Variable domain in full (rest from reference TRBV25-1 and TRBJ2-5): EADIYQTPRYLVIGTGKKITLECSQTMGHDKMYWYQQDPGMELHLIHYSYGVNSTEKGDLSSESTVSRIRTEHFPLTLESARPSHTSQYLCASSTGEETQYFGPGTRLLVL.

The genes are TRBV4-1 and TRBJ2-7; D might be TRBD2 (5 bases). The germline V and J ends were trimmed by 1 base and 5 bases, with 9 bases remaining between them. Germline-derived CDR1 and CDR2 are MGHRA and YSYEKL. This CDR3 region has 13 residues. CDR3 amino acids: CASSQGHGDEQYF. The DNA of the CDR3 is TGCGCCAGCAGCCAAGGGCACGGGGACGAGCAGTACTTC.

The CDR3 nucleotides are TGTGCCAGCAGCTTGTCCTGGTCGAATGAAGCTTTCTTT. This encodes CASSLSWSNEAFF. The rearrangement uses TRBV5-4 and TRBJ1-1, with D uncertain. CDR3 length: 13 residues. Germline assignment: CDR1 SGHNT and CDR2 YYREEE (reference sequence). The V end lost 1 base, the J end lost 7 bases, and 11 bases lay between the germline ends.